The sequence of this TCR beta chain was determined in a study of shared clonotypes between healthy human individuals. Study-wide context: A couple of women and a few men aged 18 to 49 served as donors.

Healthy and HIV-negative, the adult donors had no recent acute infections or vaccinations. The authors loaded around 220 ng DNA, about 30,000 T cell genomes, into sorted-subset replicate PCRs. TCRdb's table, derived via immunoSEQ multiplex PCR, lists solely in-frame clones and lacks some. Here the sample spans approximately 1,000,000 clones, around 77% being singletons. Specimen: memory CD4+ T cells from PBMCs. The subset denotes: CD45RA-negative fraction. The source is a man aged 18 to 29 in good health. Some clones in this sample may be carry-over from other donors' samples.

CDR3 DNA sequence: TGTGCCAGCAGTCCTTACAGGGGTCGAATCAATGAGCAGTTCTTC. Translated, it gives CASSPYRGRINEQFF. The chain is built from TRBV28 and TRBJ2-1; 7 nucleotides match TRBD1. The CDR3 is 15 amino acids. Losses at the gene ends were 5 bases for V and 6 bases for J; bases not matched to a gene: 10. Germline-derived CDR1 and CDR2 are MDHEN and SYDVKM.